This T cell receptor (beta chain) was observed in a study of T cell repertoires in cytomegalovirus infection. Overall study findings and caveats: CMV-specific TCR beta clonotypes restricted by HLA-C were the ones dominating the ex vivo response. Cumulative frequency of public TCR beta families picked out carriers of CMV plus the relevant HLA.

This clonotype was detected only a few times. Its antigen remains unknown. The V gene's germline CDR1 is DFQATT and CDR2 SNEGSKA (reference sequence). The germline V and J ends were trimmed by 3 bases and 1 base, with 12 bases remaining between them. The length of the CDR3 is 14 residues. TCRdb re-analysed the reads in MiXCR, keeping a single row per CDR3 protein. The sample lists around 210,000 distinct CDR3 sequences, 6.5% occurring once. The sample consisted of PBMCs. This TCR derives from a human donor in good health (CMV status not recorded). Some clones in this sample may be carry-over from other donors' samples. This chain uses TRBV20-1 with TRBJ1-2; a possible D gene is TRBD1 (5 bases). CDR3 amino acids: CSASPPGSNYGYTF. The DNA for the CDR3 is TGCAGTGCTAGTCCCCCAGGGAGTAACTATGGCTACACCTTC.